One sample yielded the 21 T cell receptor beta chains listed below, sequenced in a study of T cell repertoires in cytomegalovirus infection. MiXCR was run by TCRdb on the reads, yielding one entry per CDR3 protein. Of around 530,000 distinct CDR3 sequences listed, 16% were seen once; the top ten hold about 24%. Sequences were obtained from CD8+ T cells from PBMCs. These TCRs come from a human donor in good health (CMV status not recorded). Some clones in this sample may be carry-over from other donors' samples.

This clonotype was recorded at least ten times. J is TRBJ1-1 and V is TRBV7-9, with D unresolved. Trimming pared 5 bases from V and 5 bases from J, leaving 6 bases between. This CDR3 region has 11 residues. The germline V gene encodes CDR1 SEHNR and CDR2 FQNEAQ (reference sequence). CDR3 sequence: CASSASTEAFF. The CDR3 nucleotides read TGTGCCAGCAGCGCGTCAACTGAAGCTTTCTTT.

V is TRBV14 and J is TRBJ1-6; no definite D call. The germline V gene has CDR1 SGHDN and CDR2 FVKESK. V was pared by 4 bases and J by 7 bases, with 14 bases between. The CDR3 has 15 amino acids. CDR3 sequence: CASSPKEGVNSPLHF. CDR3 bases: TGTGCCAGCAGCCCCAAGGAGGGTGTAAATTCACCCCTCCACTTT.

The V and J genes are TRBV30 and TRBJ1-2; D possibly corresponds to TRBD1 (5 bases). Germline-derived CDR1 and CDR2 are GTSNPN and SVGIG (reference sequence). V dropped 1 base and J dropped 8 bases, with 17 bases sitting between them. This CDR3 region has 14 residues. The CDR3 DNA reads TGTGCCTGGAGTGGGGGGAGCGCCTCTTGGGGCTACACCTTC. It translates to CAWSGGSASWGYTF.

This clonotype was found a few times. This chain connects TRBV28 to TRBJ1-1; D unresolved. The CDR3 runs 12 residues. The V gene's germline CDR1 is MDHEN and CDR2 SYDVKM. Trimming pared 3 bases from V and 6 bases from J, leaving 8 bases between. CDR3 sequence reads: CASSFKGPEAFF. CDR3 coding DNA: TGTGCCAGCAGTTTTAAAGGGCCTGAAGCTTTCTTT. Complete variable domain (other parts from reference TRBV28 and TRBJ1-1): DVKVTQSSRYLVKRTGEKVFLECVQDMDHENMFWYRQDPGLGLRLIYFSYDVKMKEKGDIPEGYSVSREKKERFSLILESASTNQTSMYLCASSFKGPEAFFGQGTRLTVV.

The chain employs TRBV20-1 and TRBJ2-5, with 13 bases identical to TRBD2. The V segment lost 3 bases and the J segment 5 bases; nucleotides outside the gene matches: 18. The CDR3 contains 19 residues. The germline gives CDR1 DFQATT, CDR2 SNEGSKA (reference sequence). DNA of the CDR3: TGCAGTGCTAGGAGAGACCCGTGGACTAGCGGGAGTATCACTGAGACCCAGTACTTC. It codes for CSARRDPWTSGSITETQYF.

This clonotype showed up just a few times. CDR3 nucleotides: TGCGCCAGCAGCATGACTAGCGGGGAAGAGACCCAGTACTTC. Amino acid sequence: CASSMTSGEETQYF. The chain joins TRBV10-2 to TRBJ2-5; 11 nucleotides align to TRBD2. The CDR3 is 14 residues long. V shed 6 bases and J 3 bases; nucleotides not matched to a gene: 3. Germline lookup yields CDR1 WSHSY and CDR2 SAAADI.

This clonotype came up a few times. The chain employs TRBV28 and TRBJ1-1, with D perhaps TRBD1 (5 bases). The CDR3 loop spans 16 amino acids. Between the trimmed V and J ends, which lost 3 bases and 1 base, there was a span of 15 bases. Germline CDR1 reads MDHEN; CDR2 reads SYDVKM. CDR3 bases: TGTGCCAGCAGTTTTTCTTCCGAGGGGAAGAACACTGAAGCTTTCTTT. Amino acid sequence: CASSFSSEGKNTEAFF.

This clonotype came up many times. The chain has TRBV28 and TRBJ1-5; D is perhaps TRBD1 (6 bases). Germline assignment: CDR1 MDHEN and CDR2 SYDVKM. Trimming removed 2 bases from V and 4 bases from J, with 12 bases in between. The CDR3 is 15 amino acids. The CDR3 nucleotides read TGTGCCAGCAGTTTACTGCGGGACATTAATCAGCCCCAGCATTTT. Residues: CASSLLRDINQPQHF. Complete variable domain (other parts from reference TRBV28 and TRBJ1-5): DVKVTQSSRYLVKRTGEKVFLECVQDMDHENMFWYRQDPGLGLRLIYFSYDVKMKEKGDIPEGYSVSREKKERFSLILESASTNQTSMYLCASSLLRDINQPQHFGDGTRLSIL.

This clonotype came up many times. V gene TRBV6-1 combines with J gene TRBJ1-5, with D tentatively TRBD1 (5 bases). This CDR3 spans 13 amino acids. Trimming cost V 5 bases and J 7 bases, with 12 bases left between them. From germline, CDR1 is MNHNS and CDR2 SASEGT. DNA for the CDR3: TGTGCCAGCAGTAAGGGGCCGGGCCAGCCCCAGCATTTT. Protein: CASSKGPGQPQHF.

A few counts support this clonotype. V and J are TRBV25-1 and TRBJ1-2, with a possible D match to TRBD1 (5 bases). V lost 1 base, J lost 8 bases, and 17 bases lay in between. CDR3 length: 15 amino acids. Germline lookup yields CDR1 MGHDK and CDR2 SYGVNS. CDR3 bases: TGTGCCAGCAGTGAATCTCTCGGTCAGGGTGACGGCTACACCTTC. This encodes CASSESLGQGDGYTF.

This clonotype was observed many times. The gene calls are TRBV12-5 and TRBJ2-3; the D gene is possibly TRBD1 (7 bases). CDR3 length equals 17 residues. Between the trimmed V and J ends, which lost 5 bases and 1 base, there was a span of 19 bases. The germline CDR1 and CDR2 sequences are LGHNT and FRNRAP. CDR3 protein: CASGARPQGEGTDTQYF. The CDR3 bases are TGTGCTAGTGGTGCAAGACCTCAGGGGGAGGGCACAGATACGCAGTATTTT.

This clonotype was seen many times. The chain couples TRBV6-6 to TRBJ2-1; tentatively, D is TRBD2 (5 bases). The V gene lost 5 bases and the J gene lost 8 bases, with 10 bases spanning the gap. Germline values: CDR1 MNHNY, CDR2 SVGAGI (reference sequence). The CDR3 covers 12 residues. The CDR3 loop is CASSLGIDEQFF. CDR3 DNA sequence: TGTGCCAGCAGTCTCGGGATCGATGAGCAGTTCTTC.

This clonotype came up a few times. The chain uses TRBV9 and TRBJ2-2, with 9 bases lining up with TRBD2. The trim removed 3 bases at V and 5 bases at J, leaving 5 bases unmatched. Germline loops: CDR1 SGDLS, CDR2 YYNGEE. The CDR3 contains 15 residues. The CDR3 region is CASSGVAGETGELFF. The CDR3 nucleotides are TGTGCCAGCAGCGGGGTAGCGGGGGAAACCGGGGAGCTGTTTTTT.

The J gene is TRBJ2-1, the V gene TRBV27, with a weak D call TRBD1 (5 bases). The CDR3 consists of 18 residues. Trimming removed 2 bases at V and 5 bases at J, with 22 bases between. CDR1 and CDR2 from the germline V gene are MNHEY and SMNVEV (reference sequence). DNA for the CDR3: TGTGCCAGCAGTTTACTTAGACGCAGGGCCCACACCGACAATGAGCAGTTCTTC. This encodes CASSLLRRRAHTDNEQFF.

This clonotype was counted ten times or more. This rearrangement joins TRBV28 to TRBJ2-1, with a possible D match to TRBD2 (6 bases). The germline V gene encodes CDR1 MDHEN and CDR2 SYDVKM. Trimming stripped 6 bases from V and 2 bases from J, with 14 bases between. This CDR3 has 15 amino acids. CDR3 bases: TGTGCCAGCAGGCACACGGGAGTCACCTACAATGAGCAGTTCTTC. It yields the protein CASRHTGVTYNEQFF. Together with reference TRBV28 and TRBJ2-1, the CDR3 gives the full variable domain: DVKVTQSSRYLVKRTGEKVFLECVQDMDHENMFWYRQDPGLGLRLIYFSYDVKMKEKGDIPEGYSVSREKKERFSLILESASTNQTSMYLCASRHTGVTYNEQFFGPGTRLTVL.

In its sample, this clonotype was seen many times. The chain couples TRBV12-3 or TRBV12-4 to TRBJ2-4; maybe TRBD1 (6 bases). This CDR3 has 15 amino acids. Deletions cut 6 bases from V and 2 bases from J, with 14 bases between. The CDR3 nucleotides read TGTGCCAGCAGCACGGCTGGGGGCTCCAAAAACATTCAGTACTTC. Translated: CASSTAGGSKNIQYF.

This clonotype turned up a few times. This chain uses TRBV7-3 with TRBJ2-1; 7 bases are shared with TRBD2. Germline CDR1 SGHTA, CDR2 FQGTGA. J lost 0 bases, V lost 3 bases, and 5 bases had no gene match. This CDR3 region has 16 residues. Here the CDR3 reads CASSLIGGGSYNEQFF. The CDR3 nucleotides are TGTGCCAGCAGCTTGATTGGCGGGGGCTCCTACAATGAGCAGTTCTTC.

The chain has TRBV6-1 and TRBJ2-7; 12 nucleotides agree with TRBD2. The CDR3 loop spans 15 amino acids. CDR1 is MNHNS, CDR2 SASEGT, per germline. V gave up 5 bases and J gave up 3 bases; unmatched junction bases: 5. The CDR3 spells CASSRLAGEVYEQYF. For the CDR3, the DNA is TGTGCCAGCAGTAGACTAGCGGGAGAAGTCTACGAGCAGTACTTC.

This rearrangement joins TRBV13 to TRBJ1-1, with a weak D call TRBD1 (5 bases). The germline V gene encodes CDR1 PRHDT and CDR2 FYEKMQ (reference sequence). There are 15 residues in the CDR3. The V end was cut by 0 bases, the J end by 2 bases, with 10 bases between. Here the CDR3 reads CASSLGGTGNTEAFF. DNA of the CDR3: TGTGCCAGCAGCTTAGGAGGGACGGGCAACACTGAAGCTTTCTTT.

There are a few counts of this clonotype. CDR3 nucleotides: TGTGCCAGCAGTGTTACGACTAGCGGCGACCAAGAGACCCAGTACTTC. This gives the protein CASSVTTSGDQETQYF. The chain recombines TRBV2 with TRBJ2-5; TRBD2 matches 9 bases. The CDR3 runs 16 residues. The germline gives CDR1 SNHLY, CDR2 FYNNEI. Germline trimming cut 4 bases from V and 0 bases from J; bases unmatched to any gene: 6. Variable domain in full (rest from reference TRBV2 and TRBJ2-5): EPEVTQTPSHQVTQMGQEVILRCVPISNHLYFYWYRQILGQKVEFLVSFYNNEISEKSEIFDDQFSVERPDGSNFTLKIRSTKLEDSAMYFCASSVTTSGDQETQYFGPGTRLLVL.

This clonotype was seen a handful of times. The chain has TRBV2 and TRBJ2-1; 13 nucleotides match TRBD2. The V segment lost 6 bases and the J segment 8 bases; nucleotides outside the gene matches: 7. CDR1 and CDR2 (germline): SNHLY, FYNNEI. The CDR3 has 15 amino acids. The CDR3 coding sequence is TGTGCCAGCAGACTAGCGGGAGGGCCGAACGATGAGCAGTTCTTC. This translates into CASRLAGGPNDEQFF.